This T cell receptor beta chain was found in a study of T cell responses to AZD1222 COVID-19 vaccine. Of note for this clone: Its specificity is not known.

Assay: immunoSEQ multiplex PCR; the TCRdb copy retains only in-frame clones and omits some. The sample shows over 110,000 clones, around nine tenths of them seen only once. This CDR3 has 16 residues. V was pared by 4 bases and J by 0 bases, with 12 bases between. Germline V gene lookup returns CDR1 KGHSH and CDR2 LQKENI. Study observations and caveats: Breadth and depth of Spike-specific TCRs rose after two AZD1222 doses.

This TCR derives from an adult in good health. Sequenced material: peripheral blood, taken on day 0 of AZD1222 vaccination. The chain links TRBV18 to TRBJ2-2, with D possibly TRBD2 on 7 matching bases. This chain's CDR3 is CASSLTGTTNTGELFF. Written as DNA, the CDR3 is TGTGCCAGCTCACTTACAGGGACTACGAACACCGGGGAGCTGTTTTTT.